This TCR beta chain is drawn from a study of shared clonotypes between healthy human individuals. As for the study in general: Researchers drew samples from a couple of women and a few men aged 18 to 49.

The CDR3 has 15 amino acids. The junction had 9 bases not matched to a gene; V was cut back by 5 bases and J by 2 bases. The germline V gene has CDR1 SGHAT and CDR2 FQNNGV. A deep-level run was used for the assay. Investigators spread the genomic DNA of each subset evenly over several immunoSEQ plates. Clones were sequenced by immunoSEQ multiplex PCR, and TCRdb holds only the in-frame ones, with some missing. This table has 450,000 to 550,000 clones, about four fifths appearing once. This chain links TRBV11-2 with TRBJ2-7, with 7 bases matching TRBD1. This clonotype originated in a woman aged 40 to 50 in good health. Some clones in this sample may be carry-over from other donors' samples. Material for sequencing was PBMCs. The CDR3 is CASSRDGTVAYEQYF. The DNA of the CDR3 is TGTGCCAGCAGCCGCGACGGGACAGTTGCCTACGAGCAGTACTTC.